The entry below gives a single TCR beta chain sequence along with its context. The sample belongs to a study of T cell changes during pregnancy in multiple sclerosis. Germline CDR1 and CDR2: SGDLS and YYNGEE. The CDR3 contains 12 residues. Trimming took 3 bases from V and 7 from J, leaving 8 bases between them. Repertoires were generated with immunoSEQ multiplex PCR, while TCRdb's copy carries only in-frame clones and drops some. The data hold 75,000 to 95,000 clones, with approximately 95% observed a single time. V and J are TRBV9 and TRBJ2-1; a weak D match, TRBD2 (6 bases). The sample was CD4+ T cells from peripheral blood mononuclear cells, taken after pregnancy. This receptor was taken from a female donor with multiple sclerosis, enrolled in a pregnancy study. The CDR3 nucleotides are TGTGCCAGCAGCGGACTAGGAAATGAGCAGTTCTTC. It yields the protein CASSGLGNEQFF.